This TCR beta chain is drawn from a study of OX40 agonist ivuxolimab in advanced cancers. The table came from immunoSEQ multiplex PCR; TCRdb's copy has only in-frame clones and leaves some out. The sample records under 100,000 clones, around 92% being singletons. V lost 3 bases, J lost 5 bases, and 11 bases lay in between. There are 15 residues in the CDR3. The germline V gene encodes CDR1 SNHLY and CDR2 FYNNEI. The sample in question was CD4+ or CD8+ T cells sorted from blood, obtained in a trial of the OX40 agonist ivuxolimab. The sequence was collected from an adult with an advanced solid tumor such as melanoma, head and neck, liver or kidney cancer. The chain links TRBV2 to TRBJ1-6; D is uncertain. The CDR3 is CASSDETVNNSPLHF. As DNA, the CDR3 is TGTGCCAGCAGTGATGAGACGGTGAATAATTCACCCCTCCACTTT.